This entry lists 9 T cell receptor beta chains sequenced from one sample in a study of shared clonotypes between healthy human individuals (dated by TCRdb to the early 2020s). The library was generated by the immunoSEQ multiplex PCR assay. The table was pulled from immuneACCESS by TCRdb, which kept in-frame rearrangements only. Such tables lose some clones; where checked, under half of the loss comes from unresolved V genes, and the rest has no known cause. The sample records about 2.5 million clones, roughly 90% of which are singletons. More than 0.35% of the sample belongs to the ten largest clones. Sequencing was performed on naive CD4+ T cells from PBMCs. The intended sense of this specimen's cell subset or site label: CD45RA+ positively selected. These receptors originate from a young man in good health. Some clones in this sample may be carry-over from other donors' samples.

The chain joins TRBV18 to TRBJ1-5; perhaps TRBD1 as D (5 bases). CDR1 and CDR2 from the germline V gene are KGHSH and LQKENI. The CDR3 covers 15 residues. V was cut by 4 bases and J by 5 bases, with 15 bases left in between. The CDR3 here is CASSRTQQTDQPQHF. CDR3 bases: TGTGCCAGCTCACGGACACAACAAACGGATCAGCCCCAGCATTTT.

There are a few counts of this clone. The chain uses TRBV5-1 and TRBJ1-1; 11 bases are shared with TRBD1. CDR1 and CDR2 from the germline V gene are SGHRS and YFSETQ. The CDR3 extends over 14 amino acids. The J segment lost 8 bases and the V segment lost 3 bases, leaving 6 bases of the junction unmatched. For the CDR3, the DNA is TGCGCCAGCAGCTCCCGGGACAGGGGGACGGAAGCTTTCTTT. It specifies CASSSRDRGTEAFF.

The chain links TRBV15 to TRBJ1-5; D unresolved. Looked up from germline, CDR1 is LNHNV and CDR2 is YYDKDF (reference sequence). Trimming removed 0 bases from V and 4 bases from J, with 10 bases in between. This CDR3 contains 15 residues. CDR3 amino acids: CATSRDLPGNQPQHF. CDR3 in DNA: TGTGCCACCAGCAGAGATCTGCCGGGGAATCAGCCCCAGCATTTT.

This clone was observed a handful of times. Other DNA sequences in this sample translate to the same CDR3. CDR3 protein: CASSPDPGNQPQHF. CDR3 bases: TGCGCCAGCAGCCCCGACCCCGGCAATCAGCCCCAGCATTTT. The genes are TRBV5-1 and TRBJ1-5; D is ambiguous. This CDR3 comprises 14 residues. The V and J ends lost 4 bases and 2 bases respectively, with 10 bases between them. The V gene's germline CDR1 is SGHRS and CDR2 YFSETQ.

In regard to this clone: Other DNA sequences of this sample code for an identical CDR3. The chain couples TRBV9 to TRBJ2-2, with unresolved D. V was trimmed by 0 bases and J by 7 bases, leaving 4 bases between them. The germline gives CDR1 SGDLS, CDR2 YYNGEE. CDR3 size: 12 residues. The CDR3: CASSVALGELFF. CDR3 coding DNA: TGTGCCAGCAGCGTAGCTCTCGGGGAGCTGTTTTTT.

The CDR3 here is CASSLVGFNQPQHF. For the CDR3, the DNA is TGTGCCAGCAGCTTGGTCGGGTTTAATCAGCCCCAGCATTTT. The rearrangement links TRBV5-5 to TRBJ1-5; no definite D call. The CDR3 is made up of 14 amino acids. Germline loops: CDR1 SGHKS, CDR2 YYEKEE (reference sequence). V was shortened by 0 bases and J by 4 bases, with 8 bases between the two germline ends.

The chain has TRBV27 and TRBJ2-1, with 8 bases lining up with TRBD2. The CDR3 has 18 amino acids. V lost 5 bases and J lost 4; bases outside the gene matches: 16. Germline V gives CDR1 MNHEY, CDR2 SMNVEV (reference sequence). CDR3 nucleotides: TGTGCCAGCAGTCTCCCATCCTCTAGCGGGCCGACGTACAATGAGCAGTTCTTC. This encodes CASSLPSSSGPTYNEQFF.

The rearrangement uses TRBV11-1 and TRBJ2-7; 10 bases map to TRBD1. The CDR3 sequence is 15 residues long. The junction had 4 bases not matched to a gene; V was cut back by 5 bases and J by 0 bases. Germline values: CDR1 SGHAT, CDR2 FQDESV (reference sequence). The CDR3 loop reads CASSSGTGDSYEQYF. CDR3 in DNA: TGTGCCAGCAGCAGTGGGACAGGGGACTCCTACGAGCAGTACTTC.

The rearrangement joins TRBV5-1 to TRBJ2-7; 7 positions match TRBD1. In germline, CDR1 is SGHRS, CDR2 YFSETQ. The CDR3 spans 15 residues. V shed 2 bases, J shed 4 bases, and the junction held 9 bases outside the gene matches. Written as DNA, the CDR3 is TGCGCCAGCAGCTTTAATCCGGACAGGAGGTACGAGCAGTACTTC. Its protein is CASSFNPDRRYEQYF.